A single T cell receptor beta chain is shown here with its context. The data stem from a study of regulatory T cells in long-lasting Graves disease. Germline lookup yields CDR1 SEHNR and CDR2 FQNEAQ (reference sequence). Trimming shortened V by 5 bases and J by 1 base, and 10 bases separated the two germline ends. This CDR3 is 14 amino acids long. Relying on iRepertoire HTBI primers and Arm-PCR of CDR3 regions, the team built TCR beta libraries. Using its own MiXCR run on the multiplex PCR reads, TCRdb lists one record per CDR3 protein. In the table there are about 530,000 distinct CDR3 sequences, 15% to 20% of which are singletons. Time point of the sample: newly diagnosed GD, antithyroid drugs for less than 3 months. PBMCs were the source of the RNA used for TCR sequencing. This sample was also put to use in a study of T cells in Graves' hyperthyroidism and ophthalmopathy. This second study notes: Diagnoses rested on clinical symptoms, serum thyroxine and TRAb, thyroid ultrasound and orbital computed tomography.

The sequence came from a woman aged 35 to 60 with Graves disease. This sample comprised peripheral blood mononuclear cells (PBMCs), obtained at new diagnosis, from a patient treated with antithyroid drugs. This sequence joins TRBV7-9 and TRBJ2-3; TRBD2 might be the D (6 bases). This CDR3 is CASSGTWRTDTQYF. In DNA form, the CDR3 reads TGTGCCAGCAGCGGGACTTGGCGCACAGATACGCAGTATTTT.